This TCR beta chain is from a study of T cell responses to AZD1222 COVID-19 vaccine. Findings of the study overall: The study sampled repertoires only after the peak T cell response. At baseline, seropositivity was found in only a handful of AZD1222 recipients. Donors were largely white British and mainly female; clonal diversity was possibly underestimated. An increase in Spike-specific TCR breadth and depth was observed after two AZD1222 doses.

The CDR3 loop spans 12 amino acids. The V and J ends lost 3 bases and 7 bases respectively, with 10 bases between them. On this clone: Its antigen remains unidentified.

Sequenced by immunoSEQ multiplex PCR; TCRdb stores in-frame clones only, minus some. The sample shows over 100,000 clones, 70% to 90% of them seen only once. The sequencing here drew on peripheral blood, taken on day 0 of MenACWY control vaccination. This receptor was identified in an adult in good health. The V and J genes are TRBV12-3 or TRBV12-4 and TRBJ2-7; D not certain. The CDR3 protein is CASSFSSLEQYF. CDR3 DNA: TGTGCCAGCAGTTTTTCTTCCTTGGAGCAGTACTTC.